This TCR beta chain was captured in a study of Ad26.COV2.S vaccination and SARS-CoV-2 variants. Broader study findings: Similar non-spike TCR breadth was observed in recipients of vaccine and of placebo. Total T cell responses were possibly underestimated by TCR breadth and depth analyses. Substantial response breadth was reportedly seen for spike-specific CD8+ and CD4+ T cells after vaccination. Among vaccine recipients, spike-specific TCR breadth exceeded that of placebo recipients.

As to this clone: Its antigen is undetermined.

Here immunoSEQ multiplex PCR was the method, and the copy in TCRdb shows in-frame clones only, minus some. The table has roughly 380,000 clones, about 90% seen once. Trimming removed 8 bases from V and 0 bases from J, with 13 bases in between. The CDR3 is 14 residues long. CDR1 and CDR2 from the germline V gene are SGHRS and YFSETQ. The chain links TRBV5-1 to TRBJ2-3, with D unclear. This receptor was obtained from a human donor who had recovered from COVID-19. The material was peripheral blood, obtained after recovery from COVID-19. CDR3 sequence: CASKPGQSTDTQYF. DNA of the CDR3: TGCGCCAGTAAACCGGGTCAAAGCACAGATACGCAGTATTTT.